This is a list of T cell receptor beta chains from one sample in a study of OX40 agonist ivuxolimab in advanced cancers. The protocol was immunoSEQ multiplex PCR, while the TCRdb copy is restricted to in-frame clones and leaves out a portion. The sample yields roughly 49,000 clones, 80% to 85% seen once. The sample in question was CD4+ or CD8+ T cells sorted from blood, obtained in a trial of the OX40 agonist ivuxolimab. These receptors all come from an adult with an advanced solid tumor such as melanoma, head and neck, liver or kidney cancer. CDR3s include the opening cysteine and the closing phenylalanine or tryptophan. The D gene is left open where the match is weak. Expanded clones are given a class, and other clones once, few, many or no size at all.

v_gene: TRBV6-5
j_gene: TRBJ1-2
abundance: -
d_gene: -
CDR3nt: TGTGCCACCGCACGGTCTAACTATGGCTACACCTTC
CDR3aa: CATARSNYGYTF

v_gene: TRBV15
j_gene: TRBJ2-3
abundance: -
d_gene: TRBD1
CDR3nt: TGTGCCACCAGCAGAGATCGGGACAGGGACACAGATACGCAGTATTTT
CDR3aa: CATSRDRDRDTDTQYF

v_gene: TRBV6-5
j_gene: TRBJ1-3
abundance: -
d_gene: -
CDR3nt: TGTGCCAGCAGTACCGGACAGTCCACCATATATTTT
CDR3aa: CASSTGQSTIYF

v_gene: TRBV19
j_gene: TRBJ2-7
abundance: medium-sized
d_gene: TRBD1
CDR3nt: TGTGCCAGTAGTCGGGGACAGGGCTACGAGCAGTACTTC
CDR3aa: CASSRGQGYEQYF

v_gene: TRBV5-1
j_gene: TRBJ1-1
abundance: -
d_gene: TRBD1
CDR3nt: TGCGCCAGCAGCGCGTCCGGGACAGTCCCTGAAGCTTTCTTT
CDR3aa: CASSASGTVPEAFF

v_gene: TRBV19
j_gene: TRBJ1-1
abundance: -
d_gene: -
CDR3nt: TGTGCCAGTAGTTTTTCACAAAGAAAGAACATAAACACTGAAGCTTTCTTT
CDR3aa: CASSFSQRKNINTEAFF

v_gene: TRBV10-1
j_gene: TRBJ1-6
abundance: few
d_gene: -
CDR3nt: TGCGCCGTGCCGCGGGACAAATATAATTCACCCCTCCACTTT
CDR3aa: CAVPRDKYNSPLHF

v_gene: TRBV29-1
j_gene: TRBJ1-4
abundance: -
d_gene: -
CDR3nt: TGCAGCGTTGGAGACACCCCGGGGGAAAAACTGTTTTTT
CDR3aa: CSVGDTPGEKLFF

v_gene: TRBV7-9
j_gene: TRBJ1-3
abundance: -
d_gene: -
CDR3nt: TGTGCCAGCAGCTTACAAGTCTCTGGAAACACCATATATTTT
CDR3aa: CASSLQVSGNTIYF

v_gene: TRBV6-5
j_gene: TRBJ1-1
abundance: -
d_gene: -
CDR3nt: TGTGCCAGCCGGCGGGGGAACACTGAAGCTTTCTTT
CDR3aa: CASRRGNTEAFF

v_gene: TRBV6-1
j_gene: TRBJ1-2
abundance: -
d_gene: -
CDR3nt: TGTGCCAGCAGTGATAGGTGGGGCGCCTATGGCTACACCTTC
CDR3aa: CASSDRWGAYGYTF

v_gene: TRBV7-8
j_gene: TRBJ2-5
abundance: -
d_gene: TRBD1
CDR3nt: TGTGCCAGCAGCCGACAGGGGCGGGAGACCCAGTACTTC
CDR3aa: CASSRQGRETQYF

v_gene: TRBV11-2
j_gene: TRBJ1-1
abundance: once
d_gene: -
CDR3nt: TGTGCCAGCAGCTCCGACACTCTCCTGAACACTGAAGCTTTCTTT
CDR3aa: CASSSDTLLNTEAFF

v_gene: TRBV5-1
j_gene: TRBJ2-3
abundance: -
d_gene: TRBD2
CDR3nt: TGCGCCAGCAGCTCCGGACTAGCTCCCCCAGATACGCAGTATTTT
CDR3aa: CASSSGLAPPDTQYF

v_gene: TRBV7-9
j_gene: TRBJ1-1
abundance: once
d_gene: TRBD1
CDR3nt: TGTGCCAGCAGCCCAGGGACAGGGGATTGGAACGCTGAAGCTTTCTTT
CDR3aa: CASSPGTGDWNAEAFF

v_gene: TRBV19
j_gene: TRBJ1-6
abundance: -
d_gene: -
CDR3nt: TGTGCCAGTAGTGCCCTCCGGGACGGTAATTCACCCCTCCACTTT
CDR3aa: CASSALRDGNSPLHF

v_gene: TRBV15
j_gene: TRBJ2-7
abundance: -
d_gene: -
CDR3nt: TGTGCCACCAGCAGACCCGGGACAACCACCTACGAGCAGTACTTC
CDR3aa: CATSRPGTTTYEQYF

v_gene: TRBV7-9
j_gene: TRBJ2-5
abundance: few
d_gene: -
CDR3nt: TGTGCCAGCAGCCCGCGGACTCCCCAAGAGACCCAGTACTTC
CDR3aa: CASSPRTPQETQYF

v_gene: TRBV11-2
j_gene: TRBJ1-5
abundance: -
d_gene: -
CDR3nt: TGTGCCAGCAGCTGGGGGGGGAATAGCAATCAGCCCCAGCATTTT
CDR3aa: CASSWGGNSNQPQHF

v_gene: TRBV7-8
j_gene: TRBJ1-5
abundance: -
d_gene: TRBD1
CDR3nt: TGTGCCAGCAGCTTAGACCGACAGGGAGGTCAGCCCCAGCATTTT
CDR3aa: CASSLDRQGGQPQHF

v_gene: TRBV2
j_gene: TRBJ2-5
abundance: -
d_gene: -
CDR3nt: TGTGCCAGCAGTTTAGGGCCCAACCAAGAGACCCAGTACTTC
CDR3aa: CASSLGPNQETQYF

v_gene: TRBV4-2
j_gene: TRBJ2-5
abundance: -
d_gene: TRBD2
CDR3nt: TGTGCCAGCAGCCGTAGCGGGGTGTACCAAGAGACCCAGTACTTC
CDR3aa: CASSRSGVYQETQYF

v_gene: TRBV27
j_gene: TRBJ2-7
abundance: few
d_gene: -
CDR3nt: TGTGCCAGCAAAGTGAGGGTGGAGGGGTCCTACGAGCAGTACTTC
CDR3aa: CASKVRVEGSYEQYF

v_gene: TRBV10-3
j_gene: TRBJ2-1
abundance: -
d_gene: -
CDR3nt: TGTGCCATCAACAGGGTTAGGGAGAGTGAGCAGTTCTTC
CDR3aa: CAINRVRESEQFF

v_gene: TRBV19
j_gene: TRBJ1-1
abundance: -
d_gene: -
CDR3nt: TGTGCCAGTAGTATTGGGGGGCTTGACACTGAAGCTTTCTTT
CDR3aa: CASSIGGLDTEAFF

v_gene: TRBV29-1
j_gene: TRBJ2-3
abundance: -
d_gene: -
CDR3nt: TGCAGCGTTGGCTTTACAGGTTCCTCCAAAGATACGCAGTATTTT
CDR3aa: CSVGFTGSSKDTQYF

v_gene: TRBV9
j_gene: TRBJ1-1
abundance: -
d_gene: -
CDR3nt: TGTGCCAGCAGCGAGACAGCCATCCCCACCCCCACTGAAGCTTTCTTT
CDR3aa: CASSETAIPTPTEAFF

v_gene: TRBV7-9
j_gene: TRBJ1-2
abundance: -
d_gene: -
CDR3nt: TGTGCCAGCAGCCGGAGGGGATTGGGCTACACCTTC
CDR3aa: CASSRRGLGYTF

v_gene: TRBV7-9
j_gene: TRBJ2-7
abundance: few
d_gene: TRBD1
CDR3nt: TGTGCCAGCAGTAAAGGGGTCGGGCAGGGGACAGGGACCTACGAGCAGTACTTC
CDR3aa: CASSKGVGQGTGTYEQYF

v_gene: TRBV5-1
j_gene: TRBJ1-3
abundance: -
d_gene: -
CDR3nt: TGCGCCAGCAGCTTGGACTCTAGGGGAAACACCATATATTTT
CDR3aa: CASSLDSRGNTIYF

v_gene: TRBV2
j_gene: TRBJ1-6
abundance: -
d_gene: TRBD1
CDR3nt: TGTGCCAGCACTCGGGACAGCAGCTCCTATAATTCACCCCTCCACTTT
CDR3aa: CASTRDSSSYNSPLHF

v_gene: TRBV4-2
j_gene: TRBJ1-3
abundance: -
d_gene: -
CDR3nt: TGTGCCAGCAGCCAGTTCGCCGGGACGACGGGCTCTGGAAACACCATATATTTT
CDR3aa: CASSQFAGTTGSGNTIYF

v_gene: TRBV14
j_gene: TRBJ2-1
abundance: -
d_gene: -
CDR3nt: TGTGCCAGCAGCCAAGACATGGGATTAAATGAGCAGTTCTTC
CDR3aa: CASSQDMGLNEQFF

v_gene: TRBV19
j_gene: TRBJ2-7
abundance: -
d_gene: -
CDR3nt: TGTGCCAGTAGTCCTTCCAACCAACCCTCCTACGAGCAGTACTTC
CDR3aa: CASSPSNQPSYEQYF

v_gene: TRBV11-2
j_gene: TRBJ2-7
abundance: -
d_gene: TRBD2
CDR3nt: TGTGCCAGCAGCCACCGACTAGCGGGGGCCTACGAGCAGTACTTC
CDR3aa: CASSHRLAGAYEQYF

v_gene: TRBV6-1
j_gene: TRBJ2-2
abundance: -
d_gene: TRBD2
CDR3nt: TGTGCCAGCAGTCGGGAGGGGCTCGGGGAGCTGTTTTTT
CDR3aa: CASSREGLGELFF

v_gene: TRBV9
j_gene: TRBJ1-1
abundance: few
d_gene: -
CDR3nt: TGTGCCAGCAGCGTATCACAGGTGAGCACTGAAGCTTTCTTT
CDR3aa: CASSVSQVSTEAFF

v_gene: TRBV7-2
j_gene: TRBJ2-5
abundance: -
d_gene: -
CDR3nt: TGTGCCAGCAGCTTAGTAGGGGAGGAGACCCAGTACTTC
CDR3aa: CASSLVGEETQYF

v_gene: TRBV5-6
j_gene: TRBJ2-5
abundance: -
d_gene: -
CDR3nt: TGTGCCAGCAGCCCGGGACCAGCTGAAGAGACCCAGTACTTC
CDR3aa: CASSPGPAEETQYF

v_gene: TRBV5-1
j_gene: TRBJ2-3
abundance: -
d_gene: -
CDR3nt: TGCGCCAGCAGCTTGGATGGGGGGACTAGCACAGATACGCAGTATTTT
CDR3aa: CASSLDGGTSTDTQYF